Reported below is one T cell receptor (beta chain). The data were obtained in a study of blood T cell repertoires in COVID-19. Only in-frame clones appear in the TCRdb table, and some are missing; sequencing was by immunoSEQ multiplex PCR. The sample has fewer than 700,000 clones, about 89% seen once. The V end lost 1 base, the J end lost 5 bases, and 11 bases lay between the germline ends. The CDR3 is 14 amino acids. Germline CDR1 reads LGHDT; CDR2 reads YNNKEL (reference sequence). The receptor was derived from a woman aged 45-59 years with COVID-19, enrolled during active disease. The rearrangement uses TRBV3-1 (or the pseudogene TRBV3-2) and TRBJ1-1, with a tentative D call TRBD1 (5 bases). Sequencing was performed on peripheral blood. For the CDR3, the DNA is TGTGCCAGCAGCCAAGTAAAGGGGTGGACTGAAGCTTTCTTT. This encodes CASSQVKGWTEAFF.